This entry describes one TCR beta chain. TCRdb keeps only in-frame clones here, not all; method: immunoSEQ multiplex PCR. The sample includes about 220,000 clones, more than 65% of them seen just once. The CDR3 is made up of 12 amino acids. V shed 9 bases and J shed 3 bases, with 11 bases lying between them. Germline V gene data show CDR1 as MDHEN and CDR2 as SYDVKM. This sample was taken from a study of blood T cell repertoires in COVID-19. This chain uses TRBV28 with TRBJ1-2; D not certain. Sequences were obtained from peripheral blood. This receptor was obtained from an elderly woman with acute or convalescent COVID-19. The DNA for the CDR3 is TGTGCCAGACAAAGAACAGACTATGGCTACACCTTC. It translates to CARQRTDYGYTF.